This record concerns one T cell receptor (beta chain) sequence. This sample is part of a study of blood T cell repertoires in COVID-19. The wider study: Acute and convalescent COVID-19 specimens originated in the United States, Italy and Spain.

The CDR3 covers 14 residues. V trimming: 6 bases; J trimming: 5 bases; junction bases outside the gene matches: 4. Per germline, CDR1 LGHDT and CDR2 YNNKEL (reference sequence). Sequencing was performed with immunoSEQ multiplex PCR; in TCRdb, only in-frame clones are kept and a portion is missing. The sample contains about 280,000 clones, around 85% of which appear only once. Those enrolled, adults aged about 18 to 89 years, came from some 25 US areas. Donors of Cohort 3 who recovered were those that had two negative PCRs, clearance, or symptom resolution. Sequenced input: PBMCs or T cells enriched from blood (not recorded which). This sequence was found in a woman aged 45 to 65 who had recovered from COVID-19. The V and J genes are TRBV3-1 (or the pseudogene TRBV3-2) and TRBJ1-6; 7 bases agree with TRBD1. The CDR3: CASRGQVDNSPLHF. The CDR3 nucleotides are TGTGCCAGCAGAGGACAGGTCGATAATTCACCCCTCCACTTT.